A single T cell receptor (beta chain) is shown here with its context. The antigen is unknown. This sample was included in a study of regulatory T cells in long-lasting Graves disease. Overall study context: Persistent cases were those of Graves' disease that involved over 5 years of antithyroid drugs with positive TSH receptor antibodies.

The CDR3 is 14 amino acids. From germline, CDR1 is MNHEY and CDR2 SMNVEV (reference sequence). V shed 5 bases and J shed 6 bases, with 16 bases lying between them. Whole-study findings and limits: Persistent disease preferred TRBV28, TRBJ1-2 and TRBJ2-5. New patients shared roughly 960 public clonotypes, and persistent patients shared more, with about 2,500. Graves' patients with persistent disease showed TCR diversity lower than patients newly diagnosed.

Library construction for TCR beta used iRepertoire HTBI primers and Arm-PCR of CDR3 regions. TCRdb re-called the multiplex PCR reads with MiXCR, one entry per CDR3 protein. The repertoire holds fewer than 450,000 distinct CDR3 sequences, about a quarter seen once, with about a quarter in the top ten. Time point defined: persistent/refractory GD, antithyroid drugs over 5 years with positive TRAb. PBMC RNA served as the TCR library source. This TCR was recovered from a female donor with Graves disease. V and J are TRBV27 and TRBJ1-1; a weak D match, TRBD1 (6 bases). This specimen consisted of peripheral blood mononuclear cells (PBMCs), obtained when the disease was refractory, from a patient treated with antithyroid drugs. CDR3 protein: CASSALRGPAEAFF. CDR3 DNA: TGTGCCAGCAGTGCACTCAGGGGTCCCGCTGAAGCTTTCTTT.